The text below deals with one T cell receptor (beta chain). The entry originates in a study of early T cells in non-severe SARS-CoV-2 infection. For the study at large: Investigators sequenced bulk RNA drawn from unsorted whole blood, and chains remained unpaired.

Unique molecular identifiers tagged individual cDNA molecules. MiXCR, run by TCRdb on the 5' RACE reads, gives a single entry per CDR3 protein. The sample has more than 25,000 distinct CDR3 sequences; more than 4.5% are singletons. This CDR3 has 11 residues. Trimming removed 8 bases at V and 5 bases at J, with 9 bases between. This clonotype was obtained from an adult who was a healthcare worker with PCR-confirmed SARS-CoV-2 infection or an uninfected control (not recorded which). The sample was whole blood. This chain links TRBV23-1 with TRBJ2-5; D not resolved. TRBV23-1 is annotated as an ORF whose role is uncertain. The DNA of the CDR3 is TGCGCCAGCTGTGCTTGGGAGACCCAGTACTTC. Translating gives CASCAWETQYF.